This T cell receptor beta chain originates from a study of regulatory T cells in long-lasting Graves disease. Time point here: persistent/refractory GD, antithyroid drugs over 5 years with positive TRAb. RNA isolated from PBMCs was used to make the TCR library. This clonotype was detected many times. Its antigen is unknown. CDR3-region Arm-PCR and iRepertoire HTBI primers produced the TCR beta libraries. TCRdb recomputed calls from the multiplex PCR reads with MiXCR, one row per CDR3 protein. The table shows fewer than 550,000 distinct CDR3 sequences, with about 22% occurring only once. The CDR3 runs 15 residues. Trimming removed 5 bases from V and 6 bases from J, with 20 bases in between. Germline V gives CDR1 MDHEN, CDR2 SYDVKM. Study-level points and caveats: Newly diagnosed disease favored TRBV20-1 and TRBJ2-1 over persistent disease.

The input for sequencing was peripheral blood mononuclear cells (PBMCs), taken when the disease was refractory, from a patient treated with antithyroid drugs. The origin of this receptor is a female donor with Graves disease. The rearrangement uses TRBV28 and TRBJ2-7, with D perhaps matching TRBD1 or TRBD2 (5 bases each). The CDR3, as DNA: TGTGCCAGCAGTCCATCAGCAGGGTACGGGGTCGAGCAGTACTTC. Amino acids: CASSPSAGYGVEQYF. Variable domain in full (rest from reference TRBV28 and TRBJ2-7): DVKVTQSSRYLVKRTGEKVFLECVQDMDHENMFWYRQDPGLGLRLIYFSYDVKMKEKGDIPEGYSVSREKKERFSLILESASTNQTSMYLCASSPSAGYGVEQYFGPGTRLTVT.